The T cell receptor (beta chain) described here comes from a study of blood T cells in healthy people across ages. Study overall: For every two T cells, template switching captured about one barcoded beta molecule. Study-wide results and caveats: Strong correlation existed between TCR beta diversity and naive T cell percentage.

Germline V CDR1 and CDR2: LGHDT, YNNKEL (reference sequence). V dropped 4 bases and J dropped 5 bases, with 12 bases sitting between them. The CDR3 spans 14 residues. Next came a second PCR, run for about 7 to 12 cycles, which used a sample-barcoded 5' primer along with a J-beta primer mix. TCRdb analysed the 5' RACE reads with MiXCR anew, one entry per CDR3 protein. Among roughly 1.7 million distinct CDR3 sequences listed, 34% were seen once. In the case of this clonotype: Its specificity is not known.

Researchers report isolating at least 6 million PBMCs per sample. The sequence was collected from a woman aged 25 to 39 in good health. Sequencing used blood. J is TRBJ2-1 and V is TRBV3-1, with D possibly TRBD2 on 6 matching bases. CDR3 nucleotides: TGTGCCAGCAGCCTGAGGGGAGGACACAATGAGCAGTTCTTC. Protein: CASSLRGGHNEQFF.